These 22 T cell receptor beta chains came from one sample sequenced in a study of cytomegalovirus exposure and HLA in healthy donors. The PCR made use of 60 Vbeta and 13 Jbeta primers. The table came from immunoSEQ multiplex PCR; TCRdb's copy has only in-frame clones and leaves some out. The repertoire includes around 110,000 clones, approximately 81% of them detected once, and approximately 4.5% sits in the top ten. The source material was PBMCs. The receptors were sampled from a man aged 30 to 45 in good health and CMV-seropositive.

The gene calls are TRBV19 and TRBJ2-5; D gene unclear. The CDR3 sequence is 14 residues long. V lost 3 bases, J lost 0 bases, and 8 bases lay in between. Germline V gene lookup returns CDR1 LNHDA and CDR2 SQIVND (reference sequence). CDR3 bases: TGTGCCAGTAGTATGGAGCTATACCAAGAGACCCAGTACTTC. Translating gives CASSMELYQETQYF.

J is TRBJ2-7 and V is TRBV18; D possibly corresponds to TRBD2 (5 bases). Trimming removed 4 bases at V and 5 bases at J, with 15 bases between. From germline, CDR1 is KGHSH and CDR2 LQKENI. CDR3 length equals 14 residues. The CDR3 DNA follows: TGTGCCAGCTCACTCCGGGGTCTAGAACACGAGCAGTACTTC. Translation gives CASSLRGLEHEQYF.

The CDR3 loop is CASSPPTGVNTEAFF. The CDR3 region has the DNA TGCGCCAGCAGTCCCCCCACAGGGGTGAACACTGAAGCTTTCTTT. The chain joins TRBV10-1 to TRBJ1-1; TRBD1 matches at 7 bases. CDR3 length: 15 amino acids. From germline, CDR1 is WNHNN and CDR2 SYGVQD (reference sequence). Unmatched junction bases numbered 6, after V lost 5 bases and J lost 0 bases.

The chain links TRBV7-9 to TRBJ2-5; no clear D gene. This CDR3 comprises 14 residues. V lost 2 bases to trimming and J lost 1 base, with 8 bases between them. Germline CDR1 is SEHNR and CDR2 is FQNEAQ (reference sequence). The CDR3 loop is CASSLLWSQETQYF. Written as DNA, the CDR3 is TGTGCCAGCAGCTTACTTTGGAGCCAAGAGACCCAGTACTTC.

The rearrangement links TRBV4-1 to TRBJ2-7; weak D call: TRBD2 (5 bases). V lost 4 bases, J lost 2 bases, and 12 bases lay in between. This CDR3 region has 14 residues. Looked up from germline, CDR1 is MGHRA and CDR2 is YSYEKL. CDR3 loop: CASSLGLGAYEQYF. The CDR3 DNA reads as TGCGCCAGCAGCCTCGGACTGGGAGCCTACGAGCAGTACTTC.

The gene calls are TRBV5-6 and TRBJ1-2, with a weak D call TRBD1 (5 bases). The CDR3 totals 16 residues. V lost 0 bases and J lost 7, with 19 bases in between. Germline CDR1 and CDR2: SGHDT and YYEEEE. CDR3 in DNA: TGTGCCAGCAGCTTGGGGGCACAGGCAGTTCTTAGTGGCTACACCTTC. Translated: CASSLGAQAVLSGYTF.

V usage is TRBV6-1 and J usage is TRBJ2-4; 7 bases agree with TRBD1. The CDR3 is 13 residues long. The trim removed 1 base at V and 12 bases at J, leaving 6 bases unmatched. CDR1 and CDR2 from the germline V gene are MNHNS and SASEGT. CDR3 sequence: CASSEGVGDSQYF. In nucleotides, the CDR3 is TGTGCCAGCAGTGAAGGTGTAGGGGACAGTCAGTACTTC.

This chain links TRBV28 with TRBJ2-3; 9 bases line up with TRBD2. Unmatched junction bases numbered 9, after V lost 5 bases and J lost 3 bases. From germline, CDR1 is MDHEN and CDR2 SYDVKM. This CDR3 has 16 amino acids. The CDR3 protein is CASSPGSSGRTDTQYF. The CDR3 nucleotides are TGTGCCAGCAGTCCCGGGTCCAGCGGGAGGACAGATACGCAGTATTTT.

The chain combines TRBV9 with TRBJ1-4, with 8 bases fitting TRBD1. The CDR3 has 15 amino acids. The V gene's germline CDR1 is SGDLS and CDR2 YYNGEE. The V gene end was trimmed by 3 bases and the J gene end by 8 bases; junction bases not matched to a gene: 9. The CDR3 coding sequence is TGTGCCAGCAGCGCGACAGGACAGGGTGGGGAAAAACTGTTTTTT. This gives the protein CASSATGQGGEKLFF.

This rearrangement joins TRBV6-5 to TRBJ2-3; possibly TRBD2 for D (6 bases). This CDR3 contains 16 residues. Germline V gene lookup returns CDR1 MNHEY and CDR2 SVGAGI. V was cut by 2 bases and J by 3 bases, with 15 bases left in between. The chain's CDR3 is CASSYLLGGRTDTQYF. CDR3 DNA: TGTGCCAGCAGTTACCTTCTCGGGGGACGTACAGATACGCAGTATTTT.

This chain connects TRBV18 to TRBJ1-5, with D perhaps matching TRBD1 (5 bases). The germline CDR1 and CDR2 sequences are KGHSH and LQKENI. There are 13 residues in the CDR3. Deletions cut 3 bases from V and 7 bases from J, with 10 bases between. This chain's CDR3 is CASSPTVHQPQHF. The CDR3 DNA follows: TGTGCCAGCTCACCGACAGTCCACCAGCCCCAGCATTTT.

Notes on this clone: Relative to the germline gene, one junction end is altered; a read error may explain this. The chain has TRBV7-7 and TRBJ2-5; D ambiguous. Germline CDR1 SSHAT, CDR2 FNYEAQ (reference sequence). This CDR3 comprises 14 residues. The CDR3: CASTQRPGKETQYF. The CDR3, as DNA: TGTGCTAGCACCCAAAGGCCAGGAAAAGAGACCCAGTACTTC.

The gene calls are TRBV5-1 and TRBJ1-5; D unresolved. There are 16 residues in the CDR3. The germline V gene has CDR1 SGHRS and CDR2 YFSETQ. V gave up 0 bases and J gave up 7 bases, with 17 bases separating them. CDR3 DNA: TGCGCCAGCAGCTTGGATGGTAGCGGGTACGGACAGCCCCAGCATTTT. Its protein is CASSLDGSGYGQPQHF.

V and J are TRBV5-6 and TRBJ2-2, with D maybe TRBD1 (6 bases). Trimming took 2 bases from V and 6 from J, leaving 17 bases between them. The CDR3 has 16 amino acids. Germline CDR1 is SGHDT and CDR2 is YYEEEE. CDR3 protein: CASSFGDKGSPGELFF. CDR3 nucleotides: TGTGCCAGCAGCTTTGGGGACAAGGGGAGTCCCGGGGAGCTGTTTTTT.

The chain links TRBV29-1 to TRBJ2-1, with TRBD2 as a possible D gene (5 bases). The CDR3 loop spans 15 amino acids. Germline lookup yields CDR1 SQVTM and CDR2 ANQGSEA. The V and J ends lost 4 bases and 1 base respectively, with 14 bases between them. CDR3 protein: CSVVGRGGSYNEQFF. The CDR3 DNA is TGCAGCGTTGTGGGGAGAGGTGGGTCCTACAATGAGCAGTTCTTC.

This chain uses TRBV6-1 with TRBJ2-5; tentatively, D is TRBD1 (5 bases). CDR3 length equals 17 residues. V was shortened by 2 bases and J by 5 bases, with 21 bases between the two germline ends. CDR1 and CDR2 (germline): MNHNS, SASEGT. DNA for the CDR3: TGTGCCAGCAGTGAAACTGTAACGAAGGGGTCGGGCGAGACCCAGTACTTC. This encodes CASSETVTKGSGETQYF.

The genes are TRBV10-3 and TRBJ2-5; TRBD2 aligns across 13 bases. Germline trimming cut 8 bases from V and 5 bases from J; bases unmatched to any gene: 8. In germline, CDR1 is ENHRY, CDR2 SYGVKD. This CDR3 is built from 15 residues. CDR3 region: CAIAGTSGVWETQYF. DNA for the CDR3: TGTGCCATCGCCGGGACTAGCGGGGTGTGGGAGACCCAGTACTTC.

The chain joins TRBV19 to TRBJ2-1; 13 positions match TRBD2. The trim removed 7 bases at V and 5 bases at J, leaving 14 bases unmatched. Germline assignment: CDR1 LNHDA and CDR2 SQIVND (reference sequence). CDR3 length equals 18 residues. The CDR3 sequence: CASTSLAGGPINHNEQFF. The CDR3 nucleotides read TGTGCCAGTACCTCACTAGCGGGAGGGCCGATTAACCACAATGAGCAGTTCTTC.

This chain uses TRBV10-3 with TRBJ2-1; 8 nucleotides match TRBD2. After removal of 1 base from V and 9 bases from J, the junction contained 11 bases not matched to a gene. The V gene's germline CDR1 is ENHRY and CDR2 SYGVKD. The CDR3 has 16 residues. In DNA, the CDR3 is TGTGCCATCAGTGAGTGGCCTGGGCGGGGGGCCGTTGAGCAGTTCTTC. It translates to CAISEWPGRGAVEQFF.

In this sample, this clone turned up once. The chain recombines TRBV7-6 with TRBJ1-1, with D tentatively TRBD1 (6 bases). The CDR3 runs 14 residues. The germline gives CDR1 SGHVS, CDR2 FNYEAQ. Trimming shortened V by 3 bases and J by 6 bases, and 14 bases separated the two germline ends. The CDR3 bases are TGTGCCAGCAGCTTGGGTGGGGGCAAAGCTGAAGCTTTCTTT. The encoded protein is CASSLGGGKAEAFF.

The chain employs TRBV2 and TRBJ1-4; D gene unclear. Germline CDR1 is SNHLY and CDR2 is FYNNEI. Between the trimmed V and J ends, which lost 3 bases and 4 bases, there was a span of 12 bases. The CDR3 loop spans 15 amino acids. CDR3 nucleotides: TGTGCCAGCAGTGATGGCGGTTCCCTTAATGAAAAACTGTTTTTT. Translated, it gives CASSDGGSLNEKLFF.

The rearrangement links TRBV27 to TRBJ1-5; possible D gene TRBD1, 5 bases. Deletions cut 0 bases from V and 2 bases from J, with 14 bases between. Germline lookup yields CDR1 MNHEY and CDR2 SMNVEV (reference sequence). This CDR3 has 17 residues. The CDR3 loop is CASSLSTGPGGNQPQHF. The CDR3, as DNA: TGTGCCAGCAGTTTATCGACCGGTCCGGGGGGCAATCAGCCCCAGCATTTT.